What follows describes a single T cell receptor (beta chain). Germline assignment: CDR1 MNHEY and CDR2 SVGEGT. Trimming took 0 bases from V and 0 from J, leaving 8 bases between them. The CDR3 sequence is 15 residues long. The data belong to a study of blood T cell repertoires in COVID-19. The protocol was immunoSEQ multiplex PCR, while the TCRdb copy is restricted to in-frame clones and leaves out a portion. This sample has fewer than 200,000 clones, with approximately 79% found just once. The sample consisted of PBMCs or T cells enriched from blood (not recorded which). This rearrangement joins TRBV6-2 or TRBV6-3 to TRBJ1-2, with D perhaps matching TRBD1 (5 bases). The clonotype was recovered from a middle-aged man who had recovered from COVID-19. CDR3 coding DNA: TGTGCCAGCAGTTACTCTTCACAGGCTAACTATGGCTACACCTTC. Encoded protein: CASSYSSQANYGYTF.